This TCR beta chain was obtained from a study of Ad26.COV2.S vaccination and SARS-CoV-2 variants. In the study overall: In the study, Ad26.COV2.S was injected intramuscularly once, or twice 56 days apart. Notes on the study in general: Assessments of TCR breadth and depth may have underestimated the total T cell responses.

Trimming stripped 5 bases from V and 4 bases from J, with 12 bases between. CDR1 LNHDA and CDR2 SQIVND come from the germline V gene (reference sequence). The CDR3 has 15 residues. Worth noting for this clone: The antigen is unknown.

Using immunoSEQ multiplex PCR, the repertoire was profiled, and TCRdb retains in-frame clones only, with some absent. The repertoire holds about 350,000 clones, with over 75% as singletons. Documented treatment: over 15 received Ad26.COV2.S at low or high dose, single or two shots; 5 received placebo; per-sample allocation not given. Specimen acquisition occurred on day 63 following the initial vaccine or placebo injection. The sequencing used peripheral blood, collected in a trial of Ad26.COV2.S vaccine versus placebo. V gene TRBV19 combines with J gene TRBJ2-6, with D maybe TRBD1 (6 bases). The sequence was collected from a person between 18 and 65 years old who received the Ad26.COV2.S COVID-19 vaccine or a placebo. The DNA for the CDR3 is TGTGCCAGTAGTCCCGGGACAAGCGGGGCCAACGTCCTGACTTTC. Translated: CASSPGTSGANVLTF.